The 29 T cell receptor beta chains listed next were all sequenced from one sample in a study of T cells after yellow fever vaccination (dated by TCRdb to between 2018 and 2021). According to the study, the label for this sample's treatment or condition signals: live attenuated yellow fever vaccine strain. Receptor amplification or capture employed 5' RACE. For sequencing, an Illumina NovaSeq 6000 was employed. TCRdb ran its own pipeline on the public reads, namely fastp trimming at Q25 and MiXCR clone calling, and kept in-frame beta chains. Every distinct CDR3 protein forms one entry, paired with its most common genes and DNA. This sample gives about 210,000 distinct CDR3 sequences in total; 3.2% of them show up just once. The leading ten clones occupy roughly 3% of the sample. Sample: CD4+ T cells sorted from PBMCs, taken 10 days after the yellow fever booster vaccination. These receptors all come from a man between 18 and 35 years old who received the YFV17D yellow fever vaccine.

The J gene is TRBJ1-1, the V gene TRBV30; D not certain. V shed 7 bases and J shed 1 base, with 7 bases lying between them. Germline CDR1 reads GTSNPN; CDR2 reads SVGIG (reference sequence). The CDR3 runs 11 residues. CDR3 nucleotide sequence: TGTGCCTCCCATAGGAACACTGAAGCTTTCTTT. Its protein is CASHRNTEAFF. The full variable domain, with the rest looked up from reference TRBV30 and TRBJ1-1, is SQTIHQWPATLVQPVGSPLSLECTVEGTSNPNLYWYRQAAGRGLQLLFYSVGIGQISSEVPQNLSASRPQDRQFILSSKKLLLSDSGFYLCASHRNTEAFFGQGTRLTVV.

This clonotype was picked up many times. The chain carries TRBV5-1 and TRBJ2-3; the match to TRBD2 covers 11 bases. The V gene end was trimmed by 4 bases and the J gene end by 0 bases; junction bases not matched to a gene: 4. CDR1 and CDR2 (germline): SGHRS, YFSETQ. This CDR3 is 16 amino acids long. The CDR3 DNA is TGCGCCAGCAGCGACGGGACTAGCGGAAGCACAGATACGCAGTATTTT. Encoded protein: CASSDGTSGSTDTQYF.

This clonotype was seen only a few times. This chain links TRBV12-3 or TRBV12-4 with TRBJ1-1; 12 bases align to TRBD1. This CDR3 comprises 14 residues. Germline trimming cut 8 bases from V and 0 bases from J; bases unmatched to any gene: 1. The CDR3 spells CASGTGGLNTEAFF. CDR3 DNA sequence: TGTGCCAGCGGGACAGGGGGCCTGAACACTGAAGCTTTCTTT.

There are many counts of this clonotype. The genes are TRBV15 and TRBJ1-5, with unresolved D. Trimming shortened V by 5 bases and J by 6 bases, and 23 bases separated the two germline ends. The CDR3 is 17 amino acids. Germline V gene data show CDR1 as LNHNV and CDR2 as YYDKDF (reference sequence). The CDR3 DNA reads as TGTGCCACCAGCCCTTCCTTGGCCCAGGAGGTGTCTCAGCCCCAGCATTTT. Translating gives CATSPSLAQEVSQPQHF.

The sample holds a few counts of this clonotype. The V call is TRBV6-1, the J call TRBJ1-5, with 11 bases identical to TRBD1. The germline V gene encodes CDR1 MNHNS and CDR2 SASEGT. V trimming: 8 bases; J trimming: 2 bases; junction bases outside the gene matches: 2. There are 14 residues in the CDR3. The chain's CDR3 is CASGQGAGNQPQHF. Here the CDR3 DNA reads TGTGCCAGCGGACAGGGGGCTGGCAATCAGCCCCAGCATTTT.

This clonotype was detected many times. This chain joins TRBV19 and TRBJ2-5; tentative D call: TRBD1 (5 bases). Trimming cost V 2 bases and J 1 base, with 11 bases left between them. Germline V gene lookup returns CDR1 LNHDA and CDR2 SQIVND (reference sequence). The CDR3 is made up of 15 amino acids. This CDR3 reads CASSITTGPQETQYF. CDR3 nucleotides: TGTGCCAGTAGTATAACTACAGGACCCCAAGAGACCCAGTACTTC.

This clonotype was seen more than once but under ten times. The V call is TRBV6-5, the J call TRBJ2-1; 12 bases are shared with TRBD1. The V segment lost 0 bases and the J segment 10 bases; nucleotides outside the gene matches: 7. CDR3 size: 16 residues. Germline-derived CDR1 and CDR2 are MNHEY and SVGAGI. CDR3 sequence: CASSYSPGQGAREQFF. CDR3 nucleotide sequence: TGTGCCAGCAGTTACTCCCCGGGACAGGGGGCGAGGGAGCAGTTCTTC.

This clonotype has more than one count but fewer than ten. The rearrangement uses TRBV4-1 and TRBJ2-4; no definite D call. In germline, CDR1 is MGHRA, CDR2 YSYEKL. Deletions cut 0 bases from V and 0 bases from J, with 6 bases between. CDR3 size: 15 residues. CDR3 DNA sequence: TGCGCCAGCAGCCAAGATCCACTAGCCAAAAACATTCAGTACTTC. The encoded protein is CASSQDPLAKNIQYF.

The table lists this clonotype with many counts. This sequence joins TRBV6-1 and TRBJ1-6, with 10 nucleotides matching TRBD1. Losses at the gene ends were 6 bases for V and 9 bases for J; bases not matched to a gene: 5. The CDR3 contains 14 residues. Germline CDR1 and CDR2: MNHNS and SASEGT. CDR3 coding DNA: TGTGCCAGCAGCACCGGGACAGGGGCTTCACCCCTCCACTTT. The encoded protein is CASSTGTGASPLHF.

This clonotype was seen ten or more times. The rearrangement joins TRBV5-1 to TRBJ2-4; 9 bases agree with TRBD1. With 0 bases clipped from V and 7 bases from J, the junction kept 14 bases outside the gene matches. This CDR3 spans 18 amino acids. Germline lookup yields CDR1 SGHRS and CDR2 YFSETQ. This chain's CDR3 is CASSLGSWDREDTNIQYF. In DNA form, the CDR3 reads TGCGCCAGCAGCTTGGGGTCTTGGGACAGGGAAGATACTAACATTCAGTACTTC.

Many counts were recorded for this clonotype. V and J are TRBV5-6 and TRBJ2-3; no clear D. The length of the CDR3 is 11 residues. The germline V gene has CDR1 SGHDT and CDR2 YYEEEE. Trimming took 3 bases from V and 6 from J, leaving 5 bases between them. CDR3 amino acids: CASSWVDTQYF. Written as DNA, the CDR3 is TGTGCCAGCAGCTGGGTGGATACGCAGTATTTT.

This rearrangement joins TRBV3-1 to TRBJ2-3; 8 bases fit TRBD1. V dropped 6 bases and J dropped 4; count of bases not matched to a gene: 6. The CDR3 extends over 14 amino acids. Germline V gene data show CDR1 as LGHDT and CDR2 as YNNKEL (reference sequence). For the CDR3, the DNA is TGTGCCAGCAGTAAGACAGGGGTCGCAGATACGCAGTATTTT. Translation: CASSKTGVADTQYF.

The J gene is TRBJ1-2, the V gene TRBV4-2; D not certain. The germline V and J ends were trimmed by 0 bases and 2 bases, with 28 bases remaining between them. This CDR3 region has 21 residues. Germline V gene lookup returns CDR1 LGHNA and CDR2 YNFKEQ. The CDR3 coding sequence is TGTGCCAGCAGCCAAGAAGAGGTTTTGAGAGGTCAGGCCGTCGTCAACTATGGCTACACCTTC. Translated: CASSQEEVLRGQAVVNYGYTF.

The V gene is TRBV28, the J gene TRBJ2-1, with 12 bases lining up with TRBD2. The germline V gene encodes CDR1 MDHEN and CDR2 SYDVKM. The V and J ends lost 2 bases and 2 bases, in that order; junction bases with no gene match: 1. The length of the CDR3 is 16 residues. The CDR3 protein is CASSLTSGGTYNEQFF. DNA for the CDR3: TGTGCCAGCAGTTTAACTAGCGGGGGGACCTACAATGAGCAGTTCTTC.

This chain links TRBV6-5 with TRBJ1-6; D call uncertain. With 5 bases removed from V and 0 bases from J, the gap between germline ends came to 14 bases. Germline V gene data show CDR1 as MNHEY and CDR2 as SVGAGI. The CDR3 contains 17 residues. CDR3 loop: CASSRLEVSSYNSPLHF. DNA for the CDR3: TGTGCCAGCAGTCGACTGGAGGTCAGCTCCTATAATTCACCCCTCCACTTT.

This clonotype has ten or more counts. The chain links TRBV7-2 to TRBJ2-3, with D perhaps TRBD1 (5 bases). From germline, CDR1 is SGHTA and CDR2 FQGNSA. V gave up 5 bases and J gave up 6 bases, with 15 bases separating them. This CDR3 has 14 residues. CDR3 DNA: TGTGCCAGCAGCGCACGACAGTTTCCTGATACGCAGTATTTT. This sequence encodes CASSARQFPDTQYF.

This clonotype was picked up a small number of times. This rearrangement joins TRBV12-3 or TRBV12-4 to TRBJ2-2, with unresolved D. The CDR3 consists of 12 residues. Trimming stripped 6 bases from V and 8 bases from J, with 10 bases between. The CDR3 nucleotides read TGTGCCAGCAGATATGTGGGAGGGGAGCTGTTTTTT. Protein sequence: CASRYVGGELFF.

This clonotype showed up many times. The CDR3 here is CASSLVAVADTQYF. CDR3 in DNA: TGTGCCAGCTCACTAGTTGCAGTTGCAGATACGCAGTATTTT. The J gene is TRBJ2-3, the V gene TRBV18; D gene ambiguous. Between the trimmed V and J ends, which lost 4 bases and 4 bases, there was a span of 12 bases. Germline lookup yields CDR1 KGHSH and CDR2 LQKENI. The CDR3 covers 14 residues.

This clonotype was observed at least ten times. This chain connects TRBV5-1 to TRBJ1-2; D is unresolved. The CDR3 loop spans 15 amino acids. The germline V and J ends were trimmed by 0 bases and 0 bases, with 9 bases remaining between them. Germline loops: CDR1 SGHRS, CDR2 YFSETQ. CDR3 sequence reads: CASSLDRGANYGYTF. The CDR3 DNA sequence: TGCGCCAGCAGCTTGGATCGGGGAGCTAACTATGGCTACACCTTC.

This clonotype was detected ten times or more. Here the CDR3 reads CASSQGWNQPQHF. As DNA, the CDR3 is TGTGCCAGCAGCCAGGGATGGAATCAGCCCCAGCATTTT. The gene calls are TRBV14 and TRBJ1-5; no definite D call. The CDR3 runs to 13 residues. V was shortened by 3 bases and J by 4 bases, with 7 bases between the two germline ends. The germline V gene has CDR1 SGHDN and CDR2 FVKESK.

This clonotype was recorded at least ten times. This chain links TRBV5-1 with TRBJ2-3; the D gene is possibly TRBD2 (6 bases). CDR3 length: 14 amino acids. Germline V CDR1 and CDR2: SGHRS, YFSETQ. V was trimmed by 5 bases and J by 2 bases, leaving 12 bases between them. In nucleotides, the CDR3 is TGCGCCAGCAGAGGTCGGGGGTACACAGATACGCAGTATTTT. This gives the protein CASRGRGYTDTQYF.

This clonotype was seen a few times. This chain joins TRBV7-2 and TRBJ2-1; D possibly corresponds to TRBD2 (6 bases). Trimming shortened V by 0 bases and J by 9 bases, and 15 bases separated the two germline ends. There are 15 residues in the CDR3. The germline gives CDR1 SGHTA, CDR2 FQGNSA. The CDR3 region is CASSLALLASREQFF. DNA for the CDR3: TGTGCCAGCAGCTTAGCGCTCCTAGCGAGCCGTGAGCAGTTCTTC.

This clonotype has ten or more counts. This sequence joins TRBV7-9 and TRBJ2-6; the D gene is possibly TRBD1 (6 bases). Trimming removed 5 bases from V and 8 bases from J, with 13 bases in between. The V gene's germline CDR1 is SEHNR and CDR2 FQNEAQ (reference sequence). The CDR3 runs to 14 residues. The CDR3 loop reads CASSPTGRTNVLTF. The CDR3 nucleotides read TGTGCCAGCAGCCCGACAGGCCGCACCAACGTCCTGACTTTC. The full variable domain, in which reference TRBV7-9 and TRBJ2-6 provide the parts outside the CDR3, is DTGVSQNPRHKITKRGQNVTFRCDPISEHNRLYWYRQTLGQGPEFLTYFQNEAQLEKSRLLSDRFSAERPKGSFSTLEIQRTEQGDSAMYLCASSPTGRTNVLTFGAGSRLTVL.

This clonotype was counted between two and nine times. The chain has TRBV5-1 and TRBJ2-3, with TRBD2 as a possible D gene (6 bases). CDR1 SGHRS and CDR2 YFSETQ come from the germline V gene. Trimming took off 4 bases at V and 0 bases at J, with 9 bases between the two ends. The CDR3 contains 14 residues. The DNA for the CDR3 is TGCGCCAGCAGCCCGGGGACTAGCACAGATACGCAGTATTTT. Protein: CASSPGTSTDTQYF.

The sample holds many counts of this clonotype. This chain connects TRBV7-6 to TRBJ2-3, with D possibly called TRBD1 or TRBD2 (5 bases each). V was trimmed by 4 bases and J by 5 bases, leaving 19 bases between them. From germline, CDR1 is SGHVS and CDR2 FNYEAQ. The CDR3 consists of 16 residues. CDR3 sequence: CASSSGMGLIGDTQYF. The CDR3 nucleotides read TGTGCCAGCAGCTCCGGGATGGGGCTAATTGGAGATACGCAGTATTTT.

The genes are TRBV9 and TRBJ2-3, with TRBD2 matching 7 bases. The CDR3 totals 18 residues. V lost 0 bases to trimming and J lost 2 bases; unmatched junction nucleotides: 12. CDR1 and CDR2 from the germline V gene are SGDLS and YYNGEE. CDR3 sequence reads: CASSVAGPLGGNTDTQYF. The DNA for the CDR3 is TGTGCCAGCAGCGTAGCGGGCCCGTTGGGGGGGAACACAGATACGCAGTATTTT.

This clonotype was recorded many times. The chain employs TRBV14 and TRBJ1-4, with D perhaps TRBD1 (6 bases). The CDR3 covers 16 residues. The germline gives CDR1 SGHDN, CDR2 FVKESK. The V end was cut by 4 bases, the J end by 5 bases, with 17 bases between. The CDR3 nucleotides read TGTGCCAGCAGCCCCCGTTGGAGGGGGGCGAATGAAAAACTGTTTTTT. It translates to CASSPRWRGANEKLFF.

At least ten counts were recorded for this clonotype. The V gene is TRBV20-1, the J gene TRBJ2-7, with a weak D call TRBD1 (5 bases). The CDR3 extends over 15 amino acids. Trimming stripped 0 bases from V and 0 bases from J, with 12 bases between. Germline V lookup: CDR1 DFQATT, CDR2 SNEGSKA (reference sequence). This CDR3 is CSARDSRQGSYEQYF. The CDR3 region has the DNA TGCAGTGCTAGAGATTCACGGCAGGGCTCCTACGAGCAGTACTTC.

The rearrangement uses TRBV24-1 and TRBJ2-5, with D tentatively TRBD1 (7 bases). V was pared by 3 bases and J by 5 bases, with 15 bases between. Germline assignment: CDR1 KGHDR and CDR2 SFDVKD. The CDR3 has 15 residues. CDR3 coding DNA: TGTGCCACCAGTGATCCCGGGACAGCGGGCGAGACCCAGTACTTC. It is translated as CATSDPGTAGETQYF.